This T cell receptor (beta chain) emerged from a study of metastatic and nonmetastatic thyroid tumors. Per the study methods: Differences in CDR3 between clinicopathological groups were drawn on to build a classifier intended to discriminate distant-metastatic papillary thyroid cancer patients. TCRdb recomputed clones from the PCR reads via MiXCR. The V and J calls shown here were made by TCRdb, not taken from the authors' results. Of roughly 18,000 clones detected, around a third appear once; the ten largest clones hold 15% to 20%. Thyroid surgery had not been preceded by any treatment in any patient. This receptor was identified in a female donor with papillary thyroid cancer or a benign thyroid nodule (not recorded which). Some clones in this sample may be carry-over from other donors' samples. The specimen was tumor tissue.

The CDR3 here is CASSFGRASYEQYF. The CDR3 DNA reads TGTGCCAGCAGTTTCGGCAGGGCCTCCTACGAGCAGTACTTC. The V call is TRBV6-5, the J call TRBJ2-7, with D possibly matching TRBD1 (5 bases). The length of the CDR3 is 14 residues. Per germline, CDR1 MNHEY and CDR2 SVGAGI. Trimming removed 4 bases at V and 0 bases at J, with 10 bases between.